The 2 T cell receptor beta chains presented below share a single source sample, sequenced in a study of T cell responses to AZD1222 COVID-19 vaccine. Only in-frame clones appear in the TCRdb table, and some are missing; sequencing was by immunoSEQ multiplex PCR. The sample has 140,000 to 150,000 clones; approximately 93% are singletons. The source material was peripheral blood, sampled after recovery from COVID-19. Receptors originate from an adult who had recovered from COVID-19.

This clone was counted only a few times. This chain joins TRBV28 and TRBJ1-2; 9 positions agree with TRBD1. The trim removed 5 bases at V and 6 bases at J, leaving 13 bases unmatched. Germline lookup yields CDR1 MDHEN and CDR2 SYDVKM. This CDR3 comprises 16 residues. The CDR3 coding sequence is TGTGCCAGCAGTCGACTAACAGGGGGCGTAGGGAATGGCTACACCTTC. It codes for CASSRLTGGVGNGYTF.

This chain joins TRBV6-6 and TRBJ1-2; tentatively, D is TRBD1 (6 bases). This CDR3 has 13 amino acids. CDR1 and CDR2 (germline): MNHNY, SVGAGI (reference sequence). V was clipped by 8 bases and J by 3 bases, with 13 bases between them. The CDR3 sequence is CASSQQGHYGYTF. The CDR3 nucleotides are TGTGCCAGCTCACAACAGGGCCACTATGGCTACACCTTC.